This T cell receptor beta chain was found in a study of blood T cell repertoires in COVID-19. The CDR3 has 15 residues. The germline V and J ends were trimmed by 2 bases and 3 bases, with 12 bases remaining between them. Germline CDR1 LNHDA, CDR2 SQIVND (reference sequence). The method was immunoSEQ multiplex PCR; TCRdb's version includes in-frame clones alone and lacks a portion of them. The profile shows roughly 73,000 clones, roughly 82% of them singletons. The sequenced sample consisted of peripheral blood. V gene TRBV19 combines with J gene TRBJ2-3; a possible D gene is TRBD2 (5 bases). The sequence was obtained from a woman in her sixties or seventies with acute or convalescent COVID-19. The CDR3 region has the DNA TGTGCCAGTAGTATAAAGGACGGGATTACAGATACGCAGTATTTT. Its translation is CASSIKDGITDTQYF. Drawing the rest from reference TRBV19 and TRBJ2-3, the complete variable domain is DGGITQSPKYLFRKEGQNVTLSCEQNLNHDAMYWYRQDPGQGLRLIYYSQIVNDFQKGDIAEGYSVSREKKESFPLTVTSAQKNPTAFYLCASSIKDGITDTQYFGPGTRLTVL.